This T cell receptor beta chain was captured in a study of cytomegalovirus exposure and HLA in healthy donors. Study findings and constraints: An analysis that came later showed most CMV-associated TCR beta chains appearing HLA-restricted. HLA allele associations emerged for around 15,000 TCR beta sequences in a later analysis, at 0.05 false discovery rate. Later analysis associated a missense DCLRE1C variant with TCR beta V- and J-gene trimming. Cytomegalovirus-associated TCR beta chains were listed, numbering 150 to 200.

From germline, CDR1 is LNHDA and CDR2 SQIVND (reference sequence). The CDR3 is 16 residues long. V was clipped by 7 bases and J by 0 bases, with 13 bases between them. Researchers ran the PCR with 60 Vbeta and 13 Jbeta primers. The method was immunoSEQ multiplex PCR; TCRdb's version includes in-frame clones alone and lacks a portion of them. This table has approximately 180,000 clones, under 85% appearing once. As concerns this clone: Antigen: not known.

The source material was PBMCs. V is TRBV19 and J is TRBJ2-6; D is unclear. The clonotype was recovered from a man aged 18 to 30 in good health and CMV-seronegative. Here the CDR3 DNA reads TGTGCCAGTACCTCCGACTCCCTCTCTGGGGCCAACGTCCTGACTTTC. Its protein is CASTSDSLSGANVLTF.